This TCR beta chain was observed in a study of regulatory T cells in long-lasting Graves disease. This clonotype was observed at least ten times. Time point noted: newly diagnosed GD, antithyroid drugs for less than 3 months. PBMC-extracted RNA yielded the TCR library. Tubes containing EDTA received approximately 9.8 milliliters of drawn peripheral blood. Arm-PCR of CDR3 regions and iRepertoire HTBI primers were the basis on which TCR beta libraries were built. One entry per CDR3 protein, called by TCRdb with MiXCR from the multiplex PCR reads. The repertoire holds approximately 540,000 distinct CDR3 sequences, with 9.5% to 15% as singletons. Trimming removed 1 base at V and 5 bases at J, with 10 bases between. CDR3 length: 14 amino acids. Germline V lookup: CDR1 MNHEY, CDR2 SMNVEV (reference sequence). Separately, the same data were catalogued under a study of T cells in Graves' hyperthyroidism and ophthalmopathy. That work states: Most clonotypes expanded in the thyroid (above 0.001) were also present in blood.

This rearrangement joins TRBV27 to TRBJ2-3; D not certain. The sample was peripheral blood mononuclear cells (PBMCs), taken at new diagnosis, from a patient treated with antithyroid drugs. This sequence was found in a young woman with Graves disease. The CDR3 DNA reads TGTGCCAGCAGTTTATTGCCCGGATTAGATACGCAGTATTTT. Its protein product is CASSLLPGLDTQYF.